This section outlines one TCR beta chain sequence together with its context. Antigen unknown. The second PCR ran about 7 to 12 cycles with a sample-barcoded 5' primer and J-beta primers. A tag from a template-switch adaptor with 12 random nucleotides marked each cDNA molecule. TCRdb reprocessed the 5' RACE reads via MiXCR and lists one record per CDR3 protein. The sample holds some 550,000 distinct CDR3 sequences, under 55% seen once. This specimen comes from a study of blood T cells in healthy people across ages. General study findings and limits: The unsorted PBMCs prevented any conclusive comparison of naive versus antigen-experienced cells. Changes in expanded clonotypes were possibly confounded, as the CMV status of donors was unknown. Per million T cells, the diversity of TCR beta decreased roughly linearly as age advanced.

The specimen was blood. This TCR was recovered from a man at least 80 years old in good health.

This chain's CDR3 is CASSPNARVTGELFF. In nucleotides, the CDR3 is TGTGCCAGCAGCCCAAACGCCAGGGTCACCGGGGAGCTGTTTTTT. The rearrangement uses TRBV3-1 and TRBJ2-2; D might be TRBD1 (5 bases). The CDR3 extends over 15 amino acids. Trimming left V 4 bases short and J 4 bases short, with 13 bases between. Germline V lookup: CDR1 LGHDT, CDR2 YNNKEL (reference sequence).